This T cell receptor beta chain came from a study of OX40 agonist ivuxolimab in advanced cancers. Study information: Every 2 weeks, patients received ivuxolimab intravenously, dosed at 0.01 to 10 mg/kg. At roughly 83% male, the cohort had a mean age of 60 years, ranging from roughly 20 to 80.

Details on this clone: Its target is unknown.

Germline CDR1 reads MNHNY; CDR2 reads SVGAGI (reference sequence). This CDR3 has 13 amino acids. The V gene lost 2 bases and the J gene lost 6 bases, with 7 bases spanning the gap. Study findings and constraints: Clonal expansion by week 6 occurred in CD4+ and CD8+ blood T cells (at 0.1 to 3.0 mg/kg).

Data came from immunoSEQ multiplex PCR; TCRdb stores just in-frame clones and leaves some out. Seen here are approximately 70,000 clones, roughly 76% observed once, and the top ten hold 1.5% to 2%. The sequence was collected from an adult with an advanced solid tumor such as melanoma, head and neck, liver or kidney cancer. V gene TRBV6-6 combines with J gene TRBJ2-2; D unclear. The sample here was CD4+ or CD8+ T cells sorted from blood, taken in a trial of the OX40 agonist ivuxolimab. As DNA, the CDR3 is TGTGCCAGCAGTTACAGCTTCCCCGGGGAGCTGTTTTTT. Its translation is CASSYSFPGELFF.